These 10 T cell receptor beta chains were sequenced from one sample in a study of cytomegalovirus exposure and HLA in healthy donors. The data were produced by immunoSEQ multiplex PCR, yet TCRdb's version contains in-frame clones alone and is incomplete. This table holds fewer than 200,000 clones, roughly four fifths found once. The material sequenced was PBMCs. The receptors shown here come from a young woman in good health and CMV-seropositive.

V usage is TRBV6-1 and J usage is TRBJ2-1; 8 nucleotides match TRBD1. Looked up from germline, CDR1 is MNHNS and CDR2 is SASEGT. This CDR3 spans 11 amino acids. The J segment lost 15 bases and the V segment lost 7 bases, leaving 8 bases of the junction unmatched. Written as DNA, the CDR3 is TGTGCCAGCATTCAGGGGGCAGAATCGTTCTTC. This encodes CASIQGAESFF.

The chain carries TRBV15 and TRBJ2-3; a possible D gene is TRBD2 (6 bases). This CDR3 has 16 amino acids. Germline V lookup: CDR1 LNHNV, CDR2 YYDKDF (reference sequence). V gave up 4 bases and J gave up 2 bases, with 16 bases separating them. The DNA of the CDR3 is TGTGCCACCAGCAAGGGGCCCGGGGGAAACACAGATACGCAGTATTTT. It codes for CATSKGPGGNTDTQYF.

V and J are TRBV7-8 and TRBJ1-1; TRBD1 is a possible D gene (6 bases). The CDR3 has 16 residues. V was trimmed by 5 bases and J by 5 bases, leaving 21 bases between them. Looked up from germline, CDR1 is SGHVS and CDR2 is FQNEAQ. The CDR3 bases are TGTGCCAGCAGCCGGACGGTAAACAGGGTTGGTACTGAAGCTTTCTTT. Translation: CASSRTVNRVGTEAFF.

The chain combines TRBV5-6 with TRBJ1-1, with 8 bases identical to TRBD1. CDR1 is SGHDT and CDR2 is YYEEEE in the germline V gene. CDR3 length: 14 amino acids. With V trimmed by 4 bases and J by 5 bases, 7 bases remained unmatched. As DNA, the CDR3 is TGTGCCAGCAGCCCTACAGGGGGGGGAACTGAAGCTTTCTTT. Its protein product is CASSPTGGGTEAFF.

In nucleotides, the CDR3 is TGTGCCAGCAGCCACAGACAGGGGGCGCAAATGGCGGACACTGAAGCTTTCTTT. As protein: CASSHRQGAQMADTEAFF. The chain uses TRBV7-9 and TRBJ1-1; 10 bases align to TRBD1. The length of the CDR3 is 18 residues. Germline assignment: CDR1 SEHNR and CDR2 FQNEAQ (reference sequence). The V gene end was trimmed by 5 bases and the J gene end by 3 bases; junction bases not matched to a gene: 15. Filled out from reference TRBV7-9 and TRBJ1-1, the complete variable domain reads DTGVSQNPRHKITKRGQNVTFRCDPISEHNRLYWYRQTLGQGPEFLTYFQNEAQLEKSRLLSDRFSAERPKGSFSTLEIQRTEQGDSAMYLCASSHRQGAQMADTEAFFGQGTRLTVV.

This clone was observed a handful of times. CDR3 in amino acids: CASSTTVTGELFF. The CDR3 region has the DNA TGTGCCAGCAGTACGACTGTAACCGGGGAGCTGTTTTTT. The chain uses TRBV27 and TRBJ2-2; D unclear. This CDR3 has 13 amino acids. V was pared by 5 bases and J by 5 bases, with 9 bases between. Germline V CDR1 and CDR2: MNHEY, SMNVEV (reference sequence).

The chain couples TRBV9 to TRBJ1-3; a possible D gene is TRBD1 (5 bases). This CDR3 has 14 residues. Looked up from germline, CDR1 is SGDLS and CDR2 is YYNGEE. The V end lost 3 bases, the J end lost 0 bases, and 7 bases lay between the germline ends. DNA of the CDR3: TGTGCCAGCAGCGCCGGGGGCTCTGGAAACACCATATATTTT. It encodes CASSAGGSGNTIYF.

CDR3 coding DNA: TGTGCCAGCAGCATTAGCGGGGGGGCCGAGACCCAGTACTTC. The encoded protein is CASSISGGAETQYF. The chain employs TRBV11-3 and TRBJ2-5; TRBD2 matches at 11 bases. The CDR3 is 14 residues long. Looked up from germline, CDR1 is SGHNT and CDR2 is YENEEA. V gave up 5 bases and J gave up 5 bases; unmatched junction bases: 4.

The chain couples TRBV5-1 to TRBJ1-6; D is unclear. Germline loops: CDR1 SGHRS, CDR2 YFSETQ. The CDR3 runs 14 residues. Trimming took 4 bases from V and 7 from J, leaving 12 bases between them. Here the CDR3 DNA reads TGCGCCAGCAGCCGGGAGCCCGTGAATTCACCCCTCCACTTT. Translation: CASSREPVNSPLHF.

This chain joins TRBV6-5 and TRBJ2-7; D remains unclear. The CDR3 consists of 15 residues. V lost 7 bases, J lost 2 bases, and 18 bases lay in between. Germline V CDR1 and CDR2: MNHEY, SVGAGI. The CDR3 DNA is TGTGCCAGCACCCTAAACTGGGCCAGCACCTACGAGCAGTACTTC. Translated: CASTLNWASTYEQYF.